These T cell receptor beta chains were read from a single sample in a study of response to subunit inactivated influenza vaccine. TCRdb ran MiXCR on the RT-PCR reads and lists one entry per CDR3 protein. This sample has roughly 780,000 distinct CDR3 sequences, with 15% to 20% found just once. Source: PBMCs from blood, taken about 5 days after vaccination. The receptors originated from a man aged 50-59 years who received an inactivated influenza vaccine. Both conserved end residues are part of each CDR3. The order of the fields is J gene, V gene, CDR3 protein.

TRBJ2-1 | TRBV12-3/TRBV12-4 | CASSSTWDSSSYNEQFF
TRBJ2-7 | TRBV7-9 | CASSLASGEPYEQYF
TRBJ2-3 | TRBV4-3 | CASSQDQTSGRDASTDTQYF
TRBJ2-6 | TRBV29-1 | CSVAGGANVLTF
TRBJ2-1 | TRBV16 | CASSQSASPYNEQFF
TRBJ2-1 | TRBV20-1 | CSAELVREQFF
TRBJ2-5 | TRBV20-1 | CSALTSRETQYF
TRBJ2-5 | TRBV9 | CASSVGRSPIETQYF
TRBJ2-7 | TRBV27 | CAIPTPGTSVYEQYF
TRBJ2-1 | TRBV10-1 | CASSGRVGAGGEQFF
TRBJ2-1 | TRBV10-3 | CAISESGFDSYNEQFF
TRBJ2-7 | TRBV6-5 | CASSYTTSYEQYF
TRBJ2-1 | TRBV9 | CASSVSASSYNEQFF
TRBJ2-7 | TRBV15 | CATSRDLGGHPAYEQYF
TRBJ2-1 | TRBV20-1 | CSARRVADNEQFF
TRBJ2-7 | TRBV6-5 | CASTYSSSAVTYEQYF
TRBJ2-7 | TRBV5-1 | CASSSGQSHYEQYF
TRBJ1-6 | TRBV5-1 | CASSLEGEGSPLHF
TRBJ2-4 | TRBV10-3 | CAISESGLLAKNIQYF
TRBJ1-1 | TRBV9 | CASSASPGDTEAFF
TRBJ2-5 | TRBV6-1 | CASSRISGVAQTQYF
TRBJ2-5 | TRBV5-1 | CASSLGIGQKETQYF
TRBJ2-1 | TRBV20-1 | CSAREVAGDSYNEQFF
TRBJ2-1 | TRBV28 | CASRFNNEQFF
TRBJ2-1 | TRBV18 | CASSPGLSALNGEQFF
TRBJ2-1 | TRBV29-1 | CSVEENIRGNEQFF
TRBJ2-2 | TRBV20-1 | CSASGNRAGGFPGELFF
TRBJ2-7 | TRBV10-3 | CAITTDSSFSEQYF
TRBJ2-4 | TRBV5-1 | CASSLRQGENIQYF
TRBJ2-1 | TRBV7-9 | CASSTPETGGRSEQFF
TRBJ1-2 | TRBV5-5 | CASSLVEGVYGYTF
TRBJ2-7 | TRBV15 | CATSRGLAASSYEQYF
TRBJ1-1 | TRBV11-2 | CASSPGQGEGTEAFF
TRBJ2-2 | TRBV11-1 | CASSRSYISTVNTGELFF
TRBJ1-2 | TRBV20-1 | CSARLTDMGYGYTF
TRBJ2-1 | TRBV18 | CASSPRTSGRVNEQFF
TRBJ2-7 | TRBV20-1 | CSAKTPRYEQYF
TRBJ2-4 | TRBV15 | CATSILAGATKNIQYF
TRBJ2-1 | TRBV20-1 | CSARGDRGFTEQFF
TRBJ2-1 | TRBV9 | CASSVGQGLGNEQFF
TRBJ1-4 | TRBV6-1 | CASRPEDTREKLFF
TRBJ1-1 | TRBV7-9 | CASSLAGWGRNTEAFF
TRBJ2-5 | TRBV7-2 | CASSRGVSETQYF
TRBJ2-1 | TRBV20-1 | CSAKGLAGGPFNEQFF
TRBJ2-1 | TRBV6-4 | CASSVVAGIYNEQFF
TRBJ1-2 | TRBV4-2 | CASSQVTGADYGYTF
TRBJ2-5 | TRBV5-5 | CASSLKGVQETQYF
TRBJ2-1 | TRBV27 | CASSLSRAYNEQFF
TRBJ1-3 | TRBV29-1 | CSARSSGNTIYF
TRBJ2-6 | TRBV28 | CASSETQGWGSGANVLTF
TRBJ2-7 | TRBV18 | CASSPYTPGSYEQYF
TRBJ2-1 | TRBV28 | CASSPRTGVREQFF
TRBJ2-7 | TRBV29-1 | CSLGGHSYYEQYF
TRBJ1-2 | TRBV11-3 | CASSLGRAHGYTF
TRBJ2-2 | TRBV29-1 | CSVKDEIYTGELFF